This entry is about one T cell receptor (beta chain). This entry belongs to a study of response to subunit inactivated influenza vaccine. The V gene's germline CDR1 is SNHLY and CDR2 FYNNEI. This CDR3 is 16 amino acids long. The J segment lost 0 bases and the V segment lost 6 bases, leaving 11 bases of the junction unmatched. MiXCR was run by TCRdb on the RT-PCR reads, yielding one entry per CDR3 protein. The top ten clones hold 6% to 9.5% of a sample with roughly 670,000 distinct CDR3 sequences, 12% to 15% of them seen once. The chain combines TRBV2 with TRBJ2-7, with 7 bases lining up with TRBD2. This clonotype was obtained from a man aged 45 to 65 who received an inactivated influenza vaccine. The input for sequencing was PBMCs from blood, taken 14 to 15 days before vaccination. In DNA, the CDR3 is TGTGCCAGCAGGGGACCCCGGGACTACATCTCCTACGAGCAGTACTTC. Amino acid sequence: CASRGPRDYISYEQYF.